The 16 T cell receptor beta chains below were found in one sample sequenced in a study of regulatory T cells in long-lasting Graves disease. Time point described: persistent/refractory GD, antithyroid drugs over 5 years with positive TRAb. Extracted PBMC RNA gave rise to the TCR library. With iRepertoire HTBI primers and Arm-PCR of CDR3 regions, TCR beta libraries were built. TCRdb re-called the multiplex PCR reads through MiXCR, storing one row per CDR3 protein. The sample includes roughly 700,000 distinct CDR3 sequences, 30% seen only once; the top ten take 40% to 55%. The material sequenced was peripheral blood mononuclear cells (PBMCs), taken when the disease was refractory, from a patient treated with antithyroid drugs. These receptors originate from a female donor with Graves disease.

The V gene is TRBV9, the J gene TRBJ2-2, with TRBD2 as a possible D gene (5 bases). CDR1 is SGDLS, CDR2 YYNGEE, per germline. The CDR3 has 16 amino acids. V was cut by 0 bases and J by 1 base, with 10 bases left in between. The CDR3 DNA is TGTGCCAGCAGCGTAGAATTGAGGGAGAACACCGGGGAGCTGTTTTTT. Amino acid sequence: CASSVELRENTGELFF. The whole variable domain, filled in from reference TRBV9 and TRBJ2-2, reads DSGVTQTPKHLITATGQRVTLRCSPRSGDLSVYWYQQSLDQGLQFLIQYYNGEERAKGNILERFSAQQFPDLHSELNLSSLELGDSALYFCASSVELRENTGELFFGEGSRLTVL.

This clonotype was detected only a few times. V is TRBV12-3 or TRBV12-4 and J is TRBJ2-6; D perhaps matches TRBD2 (5 bases). The CDR3 runs to 19 residues. The ends were cut back, 1 base at V and 0 bases at J, with 16 bases in the middle. CDR3: CASSLDPRAGNSGANVLTF. In DNA form, the CDR3 reads TGTGCCAGCAGTTTAGATCCCCGGGCGGGTAACTCTGGGGCCAACGTCCTGACTTTC.

The chain employs TRBV5-8 and TRBJ1-6, with 9 bases that match TRBD1. Germline V CDR1 and CDR2: SGHTS, YDEGEE. J was trimmed by 6 bases and V by 5 bases; bases with no gene match: 6. The CDR3 runs 15 residues. Here the CDR3 DNA reads TGTGCCAGCAGTTGGAACAGGGGGCTTAATTCACCCCTCCACTTT. It codes for CASSWNRGLNSPLHF.

This clonotype occurred many times. DNA of the CDR3: TGTGCCAGCAGCTTTGAGGTCCAGGAGTCCTACGAGCAGTACTTC. Translation: CASSFEVQESYEQYF. This rearrangement joins TRBV5-5 to TRBJ2-7, with unresolved D. Trimming left V 2 bases short and J 1 base short, with 13 bases between. The CDR3 has 15 amino acids. Per the germline V gene, CDR1 is SGHKS and CDR2 is YYEKEE (reference sequence). Variable domain in full (rest from reference TRBV5-5 and TRBJ2-7): DAGVTQSPTHLIKTRGQQVTLRCSPISGHKSVSWYQQVLGQGPQFIFQYYEKEERGRGNFPDRFSARQFPNYSSELNVNALLLGDSALYLCASSFEVQESYEQYFGPGTRLTVT.

The V call is TRBV14, the J call TRBJ2-5, with D uncertain. CDR1 is SGHDN and CDR2 is FVKESK in the germline V gene. CDR3 length: 14 residues. V shed 4 bases and J shed 5 bases, with 14 bases lying between them. For the CDR3, the DNA is TGTGCCAGCAGCCGTAGCCCGGCTCGGGAGACCCAGTACTTC. It specifies CASSRSPARETQYF.

Only a few counts were recorded for this clonotype. The CDR3 nucleotides are TGTGCCAGCAGCTTAGGTAGAGGCCTCTCCTACGAGCAGTACTTC. Amino acids: CASSLGRGLSYEQYF. The rearrangement joins TRBV11-2 to TRBJ2-7, with D uncertain. The length of the CDR3 is 15 residues. Germline lookup yields CDR1 SGHAT and CDR2 FQNNGV. Trimming cost V 1 base and J 0 bases, with 10 bases left between them.

The chain has TRBV4-1 and TRBJ1-2, with unresolved D. V gave up 0 bases and J gave up 4 bases, with 9 bases separating them. Germline assignment: CDR1 MGHRA and CDR2 YSYEKL. The CDR3 contains 14 residues. The CDR3, as DNA: TGCGCCAGCAGCCAAGAAGGCAGAAGCTATGGCTACACCTTC. It is translated as CASSQEGRSYGYTF.

V usage is TRBV6-1 and J usage is TRBJ2-3; the D gene is possibly TRBD2 (6 bases). Trimming took 11 bases from V and 2 from J, leaving 20 bases between them. This CDR3 comprises 15 residues. Germline V gives CDR1 MNHNS, CDR2 SASEGT. CDR3 sequence reads: CAAHRGGEFTDTQYF. The CDR3 DNA is TGTGCCGCCCACCGAGGCGGGGAGTTCACAGATACGCAGTATTTT.

DNA of the CDR3: TGTGCCTGGAGTGTGGGCAAGGGGTATAGCAATCAGCCCCAGCATTTT. The encoded protein is CAWSVGKGYSNQPQHF. This sequence joins TRBV30 and TRBJ1-5, with a weak D call TRBD1 (5 bases). Germline CDR1 reads GTSNPN; CDR2 reads SVGIG (reference sequence). The CDR3 has 16 amino acids. Deletions cut 0 bases from V and 0 bases from J, with 12 bases between. The whole variable domain, filled in from reference TRBV30 and TRBJ1-5, reads SQTIHQWPATLVQPVGSPLSLECTVEGTSNPNLYWYRQAAGRGLQLLFYSVGIGQISSEVPQNLSASRPQDRQFILSSKKLLLSDSGFYLCAWSVGKGYSNQPQHFGDGTRLSIL.

V is TRBV6-2 or TRBV6-3 and J is TRBJ1-1, with D tentatively TRBD1 (5 bases). Germline V gives CDR1 MNHEY, CDR2 SVGEGT. V was clipped by 6 bases and J by 6 bases, with 23 bases between them. This CDR3 contains 16 residues. CDR3 sequence: CASSLVTGGLEAEAFF. CDR3 bases: TGTGCCAGCAGCTTAGTCACCGGGGGACTAGAGGCTGAAGCTTTCTTT.

The rearrangement uses TRBV6-9 and TRBJ1-5, with TRBD1 identical over 10 bases. Germline lookup yields CDR1 MNHGY and CDR2 SVAAGI. This CDR3 is built from 17 residues. V lost 5 bases, J lost 7 bases, and 14 bases stayed unmatched. CDR3 sequence: CASSEVPGTGVRQPQHF. The DNA of the CDR3 is TGTGCCAGCAGTGAAGTTCCCGGGACAGGGGTTAGGCAGCCCCAGCATTTT.

This clonotype was detected only a few times. CDR3: CASSLAREANTGELFF. The CDR3 DNA sequence: TGTGCCAGCAGCTTAGCTCGGGAAGCGAACACCGGGGAGCTGTTTTTT. J is TRBJ2-2 and V is TRBV11-2; possible D gene TRBD2, 5 bases. This CDR3 has 16 amino acids. Germline lookup yields CDR1 SGHAT and CDR2 FQNNGV. Between the trimmed V and J ends, which lost 1 base and 0 bases, there was a span of 9 bases.

This clonotype appeared many times. The rearrangement joins TRBV28 to TRBJ2-6, with TRBD1 matching over 10 bases. Germline V CDR1 and CDR2: MDHEN, SYDVKM. Trimming removed 5 bases from V and 3 bases from J; junction bases left unmatched: 4. The CDR3 length is 16 residues. The CDR3 nucleotides are TGTGCCAGCAGTGTGACAGGGGGCTTTGGGGCCAACGTCCTGACTTTC. Protein product: CASSVTGGFGANVLTF.

With regard to this clonotype: This may come from a read error, since a much larger clone is one base off. The chain carries TRBV20-1 and TRBJ2-5; 7 bases fit TRBD1. This CDR3 has 11 residues. Per germline, CDR1 DFQATT and CDR2 SNEGSKA (reference sequence). As DNA, the CDR3 is TGCGGTGGGACAGTTCAGGAGACCCAGTACTTC. Residues: CGGTVQETQYF.

This clonotype was seen once. V and J are TRBV19 and TRBJ1-5; 10 nucleotides align to TRBD1. The length of the CDR3 is 13 residues. The V and J ends lost 11 bases and 3 bases, in that order; junction bases with no gene match: 4. Per germline, CDR1 LNHDA and CDR2 SQIVND (reference sequence). The CDR3 region is CAGGTGVNQPQHF. For the CDR3, the DNA is TGTGCCGGGGGGACAGGGGTCAATCAGCCCCAGCATTTT.

This chain's CDR3 is CSVGQDSGGGQPQHF. DNA of the CDR3: TGCAGCGTGGGACAGGACAGCGGAGGGGGTCAGCCCCAGCATTTT. The rearrangement uses TRBV29-1 and TRBJ1-5; 8 positions match TRBD1. Germline-derived CDR1 and CDR2 are SQVTM and ANQGSEA. The CDR3 sequence is 15 residues long. Trimming removed 6 bases from V and 6 bases from J; junction bases left unmatched: 13.